The sequence of this T cell receptor (beta chain) was determined in a study of cytomegalovirus exposure and HLA in healthy donors. Study findings and constraints: TRBV6-2, TRBV6-3 and some other V segments were unresolvable in 87-base-pair reads.

Germline CDR1 LNHNV, CDR2 YYDKDF (reference sequence). The V end lost 0 bases, the J end lost 4 bases, and 10 bases lay between the germline ends. The CDR3 spans 15 residues. On this clone: Its target is unknown.

Vbeta (60) and Jbeta (13) primers were used in the PCR. The table came from immunoSEQ multiplex PCR; TCRdb's copy has only in-frame clones and leaves some out. The top ten clones hold roughly 8% of a sample with roughly 180,000 clones, around 75% of them seen once. The sequence derives from a woman in her thirties or forties in good health and CMV-seropositive. Sequenced sample: PBMCs. The chain links TRBV15 to TRBJ1-3; no reliable D call. CDR3 DNA sequence: TGTGCCACCAGCAGAGATTCGACATTAGGAAACACCATATATTTT. Amino acids: CATSRDSTLGNTIYF.